The text below deals with one TCR beta chain. This sample stems from a study of OX40 agonist ivuxolimab in advanced cancers. With V trimmed by 7 bases and J by 9 bases, 9 bases remained unmatched. This CDR3 spans 13 amino acids. Germline assignment: CDR1 SNHLY and CDR2 FYNNEI. Assay: immunoSEQ multiplex PCR; the TCRdb copy retains only in-frame clones and omits some. Of roughly 30,000 clones listed, 84% are singletons. The receptor's source is an adult with an advanced solid tumor such as melanoma, head and neck, liver or kidney cancer. Material: CD4+ or CD8+ T cells sorted from blood, obtained in a trial of the OX40 agonist ivuxolimab. The gene calls are TRBV2 and TRBJ2-1, with 7 bases aligning to TRBD2. CDR3 in amino acids: CASINPGEGEQFF. The CDR3 DNA follows: TGTGCCAGCATTAATCCGGGGGAGGGTGAGCAGTTCTTC.